The present T cell receptor (beta chain) was sequenced within a study of breast tumors, draining lymph nodes, adjacent tissues. Findings and limits, study-wide: That most tumor T cells come from lymph nodes remained unproven. Tumor and nontumor repertoires were significantly more similar in luminal-like than in basal-like breast cancer. Tumors had less TCR diversity than lymph nodes, more than nontumor tissue. Findings are consistent with lymph node origin and intratumoral expansion of most tumor T cells.

This clonotype has at least ten counts. The antigen is not known. From the multiplex PCR reads, TCRdb called clonotypes with MiXCR, one entry per CDR3 protein. The table lists roughly 70,000 distinct CDR3 sequences, 40% to 55% of them singletons. From germline, CDR1 is SGHTS and CDR2 YDEGEE. This CDR3 has 12 amino acids. Trimming cost V 1 base and J 6 bases, with 7 bases left between them. Sequencing used breast tumor tissue. V usage is TRBV5-8 and J usage is TRBJ2-5; D perhaps matches TRBD2 (5 bases). The TCR was taken from a female donor with breast cancer. Some clones in this sample may be carry-over from other donors' samples. The CDR3 protein is CASSLTRKTQYF. CDR3 DNA sequence: TGTGCCAGCAGCTTGACTAGAAAGACCCAGTACTTC.